This T cell receptor (beta chain) was retrieved from a study of response to subunit inactivated influenza vaccine. General observations from the study: The study's authors posited that every seasonal influenza vaccination enlists few new T cells.

A single record per CDR3 protein comes from TCRdb applying MiXCR to the RT-PCR reads. The data hold more than 600,000 distinct CDR3 sequences, with approximately 17% observed a single time. This CDR3 is built from 15 residues. J was trimmed by 7 bases and V by 2 bases; bases with no gene match: 8. Germline V gene data show CDR1 as SNHLY and CDR2 as FYNNEI. On this clonotype: The antigen is not known.

J is TRBJ2-1 and V is TRBV2, with 7 bases identical to TRBD2. The source material was PBMCs from blood, sampled about 5 days after vaccination. This TCR derives from a man aged 50 or older who received an inactivated influenza vaccine. For the CDR3, the DNA is TGTGCCAGCAGTGAAATGCGAGCGGGATCTAATGAGCAGTTCTTC. Amino acid sequence: CASSEMRAGSNEQFF.